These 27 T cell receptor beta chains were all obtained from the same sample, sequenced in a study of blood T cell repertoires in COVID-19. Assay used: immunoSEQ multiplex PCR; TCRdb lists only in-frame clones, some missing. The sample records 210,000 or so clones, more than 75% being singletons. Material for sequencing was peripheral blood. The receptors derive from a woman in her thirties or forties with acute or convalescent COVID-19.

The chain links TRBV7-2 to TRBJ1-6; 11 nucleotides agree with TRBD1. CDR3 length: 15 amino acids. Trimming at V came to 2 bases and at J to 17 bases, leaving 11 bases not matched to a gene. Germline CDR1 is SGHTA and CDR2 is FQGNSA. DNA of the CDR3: TGTGCCAGCAGCTTACTGCCGGGACAGGGGGATGACGTCCACTTT. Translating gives CASSLLPGQGDDVHF. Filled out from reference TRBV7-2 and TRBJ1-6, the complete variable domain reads GAGVSQSPSNKVTEKGKDVELRCDPISGHTALYWYRQSLGQGLEFLIYFQGNSAPDKSGLPSDRFSAERTGGSVSTLTIQRTQQEDSAVYLCASSLLPGQGDDVHFGNGTRLTVT.

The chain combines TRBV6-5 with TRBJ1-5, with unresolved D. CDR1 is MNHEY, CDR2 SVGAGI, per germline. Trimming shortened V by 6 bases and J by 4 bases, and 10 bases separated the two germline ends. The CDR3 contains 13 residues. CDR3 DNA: TGTGCCAGCAGACTGGGCCTGAATCAGCCCCAGCATTTT. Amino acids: CASRLGLNQPQHF.

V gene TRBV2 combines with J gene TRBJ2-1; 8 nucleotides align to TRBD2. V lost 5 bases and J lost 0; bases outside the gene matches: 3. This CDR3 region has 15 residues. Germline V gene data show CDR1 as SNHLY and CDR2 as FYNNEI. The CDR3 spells CASSSGTSSYNEQFF. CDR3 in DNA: TGTGCCAGCAGTTCCGGGACTAGCTCCTACAATGAGCAGTTCTTC.

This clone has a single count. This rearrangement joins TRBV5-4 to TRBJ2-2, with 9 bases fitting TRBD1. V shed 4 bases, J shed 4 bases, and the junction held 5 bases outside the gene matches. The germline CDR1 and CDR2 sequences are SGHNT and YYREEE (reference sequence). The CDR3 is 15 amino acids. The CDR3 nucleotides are TGTGCCAGCAGCCTTGACAGGGGGAGCACCGGGGAGCTGTTTTTT. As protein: CASSLDRGSTGELFF.

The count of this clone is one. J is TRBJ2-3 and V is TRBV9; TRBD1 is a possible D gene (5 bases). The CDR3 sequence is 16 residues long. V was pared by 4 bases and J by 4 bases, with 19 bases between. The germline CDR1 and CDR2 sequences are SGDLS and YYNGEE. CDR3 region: CASSPRRSSRADTQYF. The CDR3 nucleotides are TGTGCCAGCAGCCCTAGGCGATCGAGCAGGGCAGATACGCAGTATTTT.

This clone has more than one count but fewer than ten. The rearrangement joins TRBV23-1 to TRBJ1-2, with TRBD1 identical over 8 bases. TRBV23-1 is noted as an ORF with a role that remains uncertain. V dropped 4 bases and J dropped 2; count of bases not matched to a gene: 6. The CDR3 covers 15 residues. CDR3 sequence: CASSRPAGGNYGYTF. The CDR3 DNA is TGCGCCAGCAGTCGTCCCGCAGGGGGCAACTATGGCTACACCTTC.

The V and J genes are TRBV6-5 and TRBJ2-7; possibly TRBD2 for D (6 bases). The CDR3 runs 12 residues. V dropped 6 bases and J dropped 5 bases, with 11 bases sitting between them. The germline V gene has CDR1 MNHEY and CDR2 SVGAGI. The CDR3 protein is CASSRLGDEQYF. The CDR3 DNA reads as TGTGCCAGCAGCAGACTAGGGGACGAGCAGTACTTC.

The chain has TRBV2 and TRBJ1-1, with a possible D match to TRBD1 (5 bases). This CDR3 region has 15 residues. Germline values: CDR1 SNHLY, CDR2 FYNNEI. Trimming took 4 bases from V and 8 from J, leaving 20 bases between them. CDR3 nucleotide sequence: TGTGCCAGCAGTGGGGAGGGGAGGCGAACACGGGAAGCTTTCTTT. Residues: CASSGEGRRTREAFF.

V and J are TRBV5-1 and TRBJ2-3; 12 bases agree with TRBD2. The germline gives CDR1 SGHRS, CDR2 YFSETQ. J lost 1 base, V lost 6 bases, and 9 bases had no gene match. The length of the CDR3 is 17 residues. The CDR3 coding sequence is TGCGCCAGCACCAGACTAGCGGGAGTTCGGGGCACAGATACGCAGTATTTT. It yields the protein CASTRLAGVRGTDTQYF.

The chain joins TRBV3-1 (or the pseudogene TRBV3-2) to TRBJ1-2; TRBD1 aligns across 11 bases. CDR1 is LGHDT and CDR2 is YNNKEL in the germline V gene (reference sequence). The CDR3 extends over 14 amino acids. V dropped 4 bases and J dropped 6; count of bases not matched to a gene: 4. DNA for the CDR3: TGTGCCAGCAGCCGGACAGGGGGCTTTCATGGCTACACCTTC. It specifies CASSRTGGFHGYTF.

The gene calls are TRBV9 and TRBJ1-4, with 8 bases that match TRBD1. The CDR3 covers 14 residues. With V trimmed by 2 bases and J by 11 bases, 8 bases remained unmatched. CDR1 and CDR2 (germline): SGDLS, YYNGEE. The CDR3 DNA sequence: TGTGCCAGCAGCGTGGGGTGGACAGGGCAGAAACTGTTTTTT. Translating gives CASSVGWTGQKLFF.

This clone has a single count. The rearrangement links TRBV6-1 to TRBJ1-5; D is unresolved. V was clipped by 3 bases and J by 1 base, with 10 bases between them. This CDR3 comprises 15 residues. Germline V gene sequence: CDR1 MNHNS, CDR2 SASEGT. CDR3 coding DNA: TGTGCCAGCAGTGAGCGGGGTCGAAGCAATCAGCCCCAGCATTTT. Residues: CASSERGRSNQPQHF.

CDR3 sequence (DNA): TGTGCCAGTATGCCCAGGGACAGGCCCTTATCGGGCCTCCACTTT. Translating gives CASMPRDRPLSGLHF. The genes are TRBV19 and TRBJ1-6; 8 bases map to TRBD1. The CDR3 runs 15 residues. The germline V gene encodes CDR1 LNHDA and CDR2 SQIVND (reference sequence). V shed 7 bases, J shed 15 bases, and the junction held 17 bases outside the gene matches.

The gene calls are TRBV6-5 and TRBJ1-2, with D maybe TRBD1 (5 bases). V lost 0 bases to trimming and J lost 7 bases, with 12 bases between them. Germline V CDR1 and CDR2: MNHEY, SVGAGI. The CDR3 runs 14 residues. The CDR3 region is CASSYSQGQGGYTF. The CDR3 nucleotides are TGTGCCAGCAGTTACTCCCAGGGCCAAGGTGGCTACACCTTC.

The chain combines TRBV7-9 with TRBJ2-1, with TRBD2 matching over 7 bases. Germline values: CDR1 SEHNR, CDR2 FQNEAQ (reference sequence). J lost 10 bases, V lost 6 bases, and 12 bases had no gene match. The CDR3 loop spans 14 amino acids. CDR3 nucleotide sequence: TGTGCCAGCAGTCCTGACGGGCTAGCGGTCGAGCAGTTCTTC. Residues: CASSPDGLAVEQFF.

CDR3 in amino acids: CASADRDTGEKLFF. CDR3 nucleotides: TGTGCCAGCGCAGACCGGGACACGGGAGAAAAACTGTTTTTT. V gene TRBV4-2 combines with J gene TRBJ1-4; tentative D call: TRBD1 (6 bases). Trimming pared 8 bases from V and 8 bases from J, leaving 18 bases between. The CDR3 extends over 14 amino acids. The germline gives CDR1 LGHNA, CDR2 YNFKEQ.

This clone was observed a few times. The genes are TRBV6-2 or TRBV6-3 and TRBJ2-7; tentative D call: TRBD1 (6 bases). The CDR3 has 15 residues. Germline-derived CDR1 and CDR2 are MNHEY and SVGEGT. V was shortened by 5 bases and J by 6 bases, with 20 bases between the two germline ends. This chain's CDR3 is CASSPWLVQGSEQYF. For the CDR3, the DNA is TGTGCCAGCAGTCCATGGTTAGTACAGGGAAGCGAGCAGTACTTC.

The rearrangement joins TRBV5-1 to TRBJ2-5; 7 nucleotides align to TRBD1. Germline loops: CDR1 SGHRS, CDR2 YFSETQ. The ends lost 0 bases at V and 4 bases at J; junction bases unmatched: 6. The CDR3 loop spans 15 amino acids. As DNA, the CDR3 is TGCGCCAGCAGCTTGGGGGAAGGGGGCCCAGAGACCCAGTACTTC. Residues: CASSLGEGGPETQYF. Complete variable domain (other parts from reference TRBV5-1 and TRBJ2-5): KAGVTQTPRYLIKTRGQQVTLSCSPISGHRSVSWYQQTPGQGLQFLFEYFSETQRNKGNFPGRFSGRQFSNSRSEMNVSTLELGDSALYLCASSLGEGGPETQYFGPGTRLLVL.

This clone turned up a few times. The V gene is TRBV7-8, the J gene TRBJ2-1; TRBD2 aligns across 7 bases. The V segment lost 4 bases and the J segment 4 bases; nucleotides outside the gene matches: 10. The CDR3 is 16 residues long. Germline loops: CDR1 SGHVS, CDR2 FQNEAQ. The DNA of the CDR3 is TGTGCCAGCAGCTCGGGTCGGGGCGGGGGATACAATGAGCAGTTCTTC. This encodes CASSSGRGGGYNEQFF.

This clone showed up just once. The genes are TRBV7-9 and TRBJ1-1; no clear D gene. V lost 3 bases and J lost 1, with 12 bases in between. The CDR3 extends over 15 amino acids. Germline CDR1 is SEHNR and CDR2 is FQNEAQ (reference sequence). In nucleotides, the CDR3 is TGTGCCAGCAGCTTTTATCGAGGATCGAACACTGAAGCTTTCTTT. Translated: CASSFYRGSNTEAFF.

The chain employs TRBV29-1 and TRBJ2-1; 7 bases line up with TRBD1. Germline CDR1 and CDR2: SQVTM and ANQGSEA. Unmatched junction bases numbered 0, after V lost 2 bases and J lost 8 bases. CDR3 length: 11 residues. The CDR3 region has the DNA TGCAGCGTTGAAACAGGGGATGAGCAGTTCTTC. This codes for CSVETGDEQFF.

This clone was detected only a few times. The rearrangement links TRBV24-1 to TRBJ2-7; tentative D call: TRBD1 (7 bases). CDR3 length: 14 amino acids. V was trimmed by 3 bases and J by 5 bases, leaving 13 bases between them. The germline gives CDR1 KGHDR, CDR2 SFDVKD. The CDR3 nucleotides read TGTGCCACCAGTGATGCAGGGGGGATCGACGAGCAGTACTTC. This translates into CATSDAGGIDEQYF.

The CDR3, as DNA: TGTGCCAGCAGCGTAGCGGGAGGGTTAAACGAGCAGTACTTC. It translates to CASSVAGGLNEQYF. V and J are TRBV9 and TRBJ2-7; 8 bases map to TRBD2. V trimming: 0 bases; J trimming: 5 bases; junction bases outside the gene matches: 4. CDR1 SGDLS and CDR2 YYNGEE come from the germline V gene. The CDR3 loop spans 14 amino acids.

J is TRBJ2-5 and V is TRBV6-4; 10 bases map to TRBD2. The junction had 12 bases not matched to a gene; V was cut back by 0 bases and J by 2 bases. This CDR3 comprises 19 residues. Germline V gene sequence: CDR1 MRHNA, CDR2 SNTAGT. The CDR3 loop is CASSDSMSSGGRGQETQYF. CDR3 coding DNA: TGTGCCAGCAGTGACTCGATGTCTAGCGGGGGCCGGGGACAAGAGACCCAGTACTTC.

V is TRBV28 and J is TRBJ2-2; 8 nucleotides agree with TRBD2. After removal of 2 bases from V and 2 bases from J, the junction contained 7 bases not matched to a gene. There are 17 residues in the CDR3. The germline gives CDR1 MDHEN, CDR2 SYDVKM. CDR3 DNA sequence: TGTGCCAGCAGTTTACTACGTAGCGGGGCAAACACCGGGGAGCTGTTTTTT. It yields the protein CASSLLRSGANTGELFF.

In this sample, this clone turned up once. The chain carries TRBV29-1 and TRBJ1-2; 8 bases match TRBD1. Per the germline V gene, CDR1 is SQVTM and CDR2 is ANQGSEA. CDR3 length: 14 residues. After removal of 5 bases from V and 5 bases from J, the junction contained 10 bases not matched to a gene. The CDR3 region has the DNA TGCAGCGTTCTCGACAGGGGCAAAGGATATGGCTACACCTTC. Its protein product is CSVLDRGKGYGYTF.

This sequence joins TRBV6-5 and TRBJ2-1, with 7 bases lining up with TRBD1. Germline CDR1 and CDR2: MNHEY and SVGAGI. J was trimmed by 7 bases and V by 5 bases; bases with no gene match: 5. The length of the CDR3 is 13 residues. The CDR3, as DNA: TGTGCCAGCAGTACGGGACAGCTAAATGAGCAGTTCTTC. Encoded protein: CASSTGQLNEQFF.